These 28 T cell receptor beta chains came from one sample sequenced in a study of blood T cell repertoires in COVID-19 (dated by TCRdb to the early 2020s). The receptor library was made with the immunoSEQ multiplex PCR assay. This immuneACCESS table, as held by TCRdb, lists in-frame sequences with V and J called but not all clones. Of the missing ones, under half trace to an unresolved V gene in checked studies; the others have no known cause. Across this sample there are approximately 80,000 clones, with around 90% seen only once. Around 0.96% of the sample lies in the top ten. Sample: peripheral blood. Receptors originate from a woman in her 50s in a cohort sampled during active COVID-19.

This rearrangement joins TRBV5-1 to TRBJ2-3; a weak D match, TRBD1 (6 bases). Deletions cut 3 bases from V and 3 bases from J, with 17 bases between. Germline V gene lookup returns CDR1 SGHRS and CDR2 YFSETQ. The CDR3 consists of 16 residues. CDR3 sequence (DNA): TGCGCCAGCAGCTCGGGGACGAGGGGGAATACAGATACGCAGTATTTT. Translation: CASSSGTRGNTDTQYF.

This clone was picked up one time. CDR3 region: CASSELFSGNTIYF. Written as DNA, the CDR3 is TGTGCCAGCAGCGAACTATTCTCTGGAAACACCATATATTTT. This chain joins TRBV5-4 and TRBJ1-3; D unresolved. CDR1 is SGHNT and CDR2 is YYREEE in the germline V gene (reference sequence). CDR3 size: 14 residues. Trimming stripped 4 bases from V and 0 bases from J, with 8 bases between.

The CDR3: CASPPGQGAYEQYF. CDR3 DNA: TGCGCCAGCCCCCCGGGACAGGGGGCCTACGAGCAGTACTTC. This chain joins TRBV5-1 and TRBJ2-7; TRBD1 agrees at 11 bases. The length of the CDR3 is 14 residues. The V gene end was trimmed by 7 bases and the J gene end by 2 bases; junction bases not matched to a gene: 5. Germline lookup yields CDR1 SGHRS and CDR2 YFSETQ.

The chain uses TRBV28 and TRBJ2-7, with D possibly TRBD2 on 6 matching bases. This CDR3 is 14 amino acids long. V was trimmed by 7 bases and J by 0 bases, leaving 13 bases between them. Germline CDR1 MDHEN, CDR2 SYDVKM. CDR3 in amino acids: CASNDGGYSYEQYF. The CDR3 nucleotides are TGTGCCAGCAATGACGGGGGTTACTCCTACGAGCAGTACTTC.

This chain uses TRBV5-6 with TRBJ2-5; D is perhaps TRBD2 (5 bases). V lost 4 bases, J lost 4 bases, and 11 bases lay in between. CDR3 length: 13 amino acids. CDR1 is SGHDT, CDR2 YYEEEE, per germline. The CDR3 nucleotides read TGTGCCAGCAGCCCTCGAGGGCGAGAGACCCAGTACTTC. This translates into CASSPRGRETQYF. The variable domain in full, completed from reference TRBV5-6 and TRBJ2-5, reads DAGVTQSPTHLIKTRGQQVTLRCSPKSGHDTVSWYQQALGQGPQFIFQYYEEEERQRGNFPDRFSGHQFPNYSSELNVNALLLGDSALYLCASSPRGRETQYFGPGTRLLVL.

V usage is TRBV18 and J usage is TRBJ1-2; TRBD1 might be the D (6 bases). The germline V gene has CDR1 KGHSH and CDR2 LQKENI. The CDR3 is made up of 16 amino acids. V was cut by 0 bases and J by 1 base, with 12 bases left in between. CDR3 sequence: CASSPPNAQGNYGYTF. The CDR3 DNA sequence: TGTGCCAGCTCACCACCTAATGCACAGGGTAACTATGGCTACACCTTC.

In nucleotides, the CDR3 is TGTGCCAGCTCACCAACCGCGGGAGGAGATGAGCAGTTCTTC. This gives the protein CASSPTAGGDEQFF. The V call is TRBV18, the J call TRBJ2-1, with 8 positions matching TRBD2. V shed 2 bases and J 8 bases; nucleotides not matched to a gene: 5. The CDR3 length is 14 residues. CDR1 is KGHSH, CDR2 LQKENI, per germline.

This clone was detected only once. The rearrangement joins TRBV28 to TRBJ1-1, with D perhaps TRBD1 (6 bases). V gave up 2 bases and J gave up 5 bases, with 12 bases separating them. This CDR3 contains 14 residues. Germline CDR1 MDHEN, CDR2 SYDVKM. CDR3 protein: CASSLRGTRTEAFF. The CDR3 coding sequence is TGTGCCAGCAGTTTAAGGGGGACGCGGACTGAAGCTTTCTTT.

The genes are TRBV5-1 and TRBJ2-7, with D perhaps TRBD1 (6 bases). Trimming took 4 bases from V and 0 from J, leaving 14 bases between them. The germline V gene encodes CDR1 SGHRS and CDR2 YFSETQ. There are 15 residues in the CDR3. The CDR3: CASSGTTVSSYEQYF. The CDR3 nucleotides read TGCGCCAGCAGCGGGACAACCGTCAGCTCCTACGAGCAGTACTTC.

The J gene is TRBJ1-1, the V gene TRBV28; 7 nucleotides align to TRBD1. From germline, CDR1 is MDHEN and CDR2 SYDVKM. The CDR3 contains 16 residues. The J segment lost 5 bases and the V segment lost 5 bases, leaving 14 bases of the junction unmatched. CDR3 loop: CASSPQGEFRGTEAFF. In DNA form, the CDR3 reads TGTGCCAGCAGTCCGCAGGGTGAGTTCAGGGGGACTGAAGCTTTCTTT.

This rearrangement joins TRBV4-1 to TRBJ1-1; D call uncertain. Germline lookup yields CDR1 MGHRA and CDR2 YSYEKL. The CDR3 loop spans 14 amino acids. Trimming pared 7 bases from V and 0 bases from J, leaving 12 bases between. CDR3 DNA: TGCGCCAGCACCCTGGAGGCCATGAACACTGAAGCTTTCTTT. This translates into CASTLEAMNTEAFF.

The chain couples TRBV28 to TRBJ1-1, with 11 bases aligning to TRBD1. Per the germline V gene, CDR1 is MDHEN and CDR2 is SYDVKM. The CDR3 totals 16 residues. Germline trimming cut 5 bases from V and 2 bases from J; bases unmatched to any gene: 7. The CDR3 protein is CASSPSGQGANTEAFF. As DNA, the CDR3 is TGTGCCAGCAGTCCCTCCGGACAGGGGGCAAACACTGAAGCTTTCTTT.

This clone was seen only once. V is TRBV2 and J is TRBJ2-1, with a possible D match to TRBD1 (5 bases). The CDR3 loop spans 14 amino acids. Deletions cut 5 bases from V and 7 bases from J, with 15 bases between. Germline loops: CDR1 SNHLY, CDR2 FYNNEI. CDR3 loop: CASSLTKRGNEQFF. Here the CDR3 DNA reads TGTGCCAGCAGTCTGACCAAAAGGGGAAATGAGCAGTTCTTC.

The gene calls are TRBV4-1 and TRBJ2-2; possible D gene TRBD2, 7 bases. The V gene lost 6 bases and the J gene lost 7 bases, with 12 bases spanning the gap. The germline CDR1 and CDR2 sequences are MGHRA and YSYEKL. The CDR3 length is 13 residues. The CDR3 is CASRGGGIGELFF. In nucleotides, the CDR3 is TGCGCCAGCAGGGGAGGGGGAATCGGGGAGCTGTTTTTT.

J is TRBJ2-2 and V is TRBV27; 11 positions agree with TRBD2. Losses at the gene ends were 7 bases for V and 10 bases for J; bases not matched to a gene: 11. Per germline, CDR1 MNHEY and CDR2 SMNVEV (reference sequence). The CDR3 is made up of 15 amino acids. CDR3: CASTRLAGPNLELFF. The CDR3 nucleotides are TGTGCCAGCACCCGACTAGCGGGACCTAACCTGGAGCTGTTTTTT.

The rearrangement joins TRBV9 to TRBJ1-3, with TRBD1 matching 8 bases. The V segment lost 0 bases and the J segment 4 bases; nucleotides outside the gene matches: 9. The CDR3 totals 17 residues. CDR1 is SGDLS, CDR2 YYNGEE, per germline. As DNA, the CDR3 is TGTGCCAGCAGCGTAGGGCAGGGGGCTGTTTACGGAAACACCATATATTTT. Residues: CASSVGQGAVYGNTIYF.

CDR3 sequence (DNA): TGTGCCAGCAGTCAAGGGACTATCTCCTACAATGAGCAGTTCTTC. It yields the protein CASSQGTISYNEQFF. This sequence joins TRBV28 and TRBJ2-1; 7 bases align to TRBD2. CDR1 MDHEN and CDR2 SYDVKM come from the germline V gene. This CDR3 has 15 amino acids. V lost 5 bases, J lost 0 bases, and 4 bases stayed unmatched.

The chain recombines TRBV28 with TRBJ1-5; a weak D match, TRBD1 (6 bases). CDR1 and CDR2 from the germline V gene are MDHEN and SYDVKM. CDR3 size: 14 residues. V was trimmed by 5 bases and J by 5 bases, leaving 13 bases between them. The CDR3 DNA sequence: TGTGCCAGCAGTCCTCCGGACAGATATCAGCCCCAGCATTTT. Translation gives CASSPPDRYQPQHF.

The rearrangement joins TRBV28 to TRBJ1-3; TRBD1 might be the D (5 bases). This CDR3 has 16 amino acids. CDR1 MDHEN and CDR2 SYDVKM come from the germline V gene. Deletions cut 8 bases from V and 0 bases from J, with 17 bases between. DNA for the CDR3: TGTGCCAGCCTTTCCTTTGGGGGGAGCTCTGGAAACACCATATATTTT. It yields the protein CASLSFGGSSGNTIYF. Full variable domain (outside the CDR3, taken from reference TRBV28 and TRBJ1-3): DVKVTQSSRYLVKRTGEKVFLECVQDMDHENMFWYRQDPGLGLRLIYFSYDVKMKEKGDIPEGYSVSREKKERFSLILESASTNQTSMYLCASLSFGGSSGNTIYFGEGSWLTVV.

This chain joins TRBV19 and TRBJ1-3; 8 bases match TRBD1. Germline trimming cut 7 bases from V and 0 bases from J; bases unmatched to any gene: 8. This CDR3 has 16 residues. Germline V gene lookup returns CDR1 LNHDA and CDR2 SQIVND (reference sequence). The CDR3 DNA follows: TGTGCCAGTACCCATCGGACAGGGCCCTCTGGAAACACCATATATTTT. This sequence encodes CASTHRTGPSGNTIYF.

The V and J genes are TRBV25-1 and TRBJ2-7, with TRBD2 as a possible D gene (6 bases). Trimming cost V 8 bases and J 1 base, with 9 bases left between them. This CDR3 spans 12 amino acids. Germline V gene sequence: CDR1 MGHDK, CDR2 SYGVNS. The CDR3 protein is CASGGTSYEQYF. In nucleotides, the CDR3 is TGTGCCAGCGGGGGGACGTCCTACGAGCAGTACTTC.

This chain connects TRBV19 to TRBJ2-3, with 15 bases fitting TRBD2. Germline CDR1 is LNHDA and CDR2 is SQIVND (reference sequence). The V and J ends lost 5 bases and 6 bases, in that order; junction bases with no gene match: 6. The CDR3 length is 16 residues. In DNA form, the CDR3 reads TGTGCCAGTAGTCCAGGACTAGCGGGAGGGCCGGATACGCAGTATTTT. This translates into CASSPGLAGGPDTQYF.

The rearrangement joins TRBV19 to TRBJ2-1; 8 bases are a match to TRBD2. The germline gives CDR1 LNHDA, CDR2 SQIVND (reference sequence). CDR3 length equals 16 residues. Trimming at V came to 2 bases and at J to 0 bases, leaving 3 bases not matched to a gene. DNA for the CDR3: TGTGCCAGTAGTATAACGGGGACTAGCTCCTACAATGAGCAGTTCTTC. This gives the protein CASSITGTSSYNEQFF. The full variable domain, completed using reference TRBV19 and TRBJ2-1, is DGGITQSPKYLFRKEGQNVTLSCEQNLNHDAMYWYRQDPGQGLRLIYYSQIVNDFQKGDIAEGYSVSREKKESFPLTVTSAQKNPTAFYLCASSITGTSSYNEQFFGPGTRLTVL.

This chain joins TRBV6-1 and TRBJ2-1, with TRBD2 identical over 7 bases. The CDR3 runs to 17 residues. Germline CDR1 reads MNHNS; CDR2 reads SASEGT. Trimming took 2 bases from V and 3 from J; bases not matched to a gene: 10. CDR3 DNA: TGTGCCAGCAGTGAATTGGGGGGGACCGAAGGCTACAATGAGCAGTTCTTC. Protein product: CASSELGGTEGYNEQFF.

In the case of this clone: The sample has other DNA sequences that encode this CDR3 too. This sequence joins TRBV7-8 and TRBJ1-6; 10 bases map to TRBD1. CDR3 length equals 17 residues. J gave up 10 bases and V 5 bases, and 14 bases lay outside the gene matches. Germline CDR1 and CDR2: SGHVS and FQNEAQ. In DNA, the CDR3 is TGTGCCAGCAGCCTAAGAGCCGGGACAGGGGCCGTCTCACCCCTCCACTTT. It encodes CASSLRAGTGAVSPLHF.

This clone appeared a single time. The J gene is TRBJ2-3, the V gene TRBV5-1; 7 nucleotides line up with TRBD2. The germline V gene encodes CDR1 SGHRS and CDR2 YFSETQ. V trimming: 6 bases; J trimming: 0 bases; junction bases outside the gene matches: 10. This CDR3 has 16 amino acids. DNA for the CDR3: TGCGCCAGCAATCACCAAGCGGGGAGTAGCACAGATACGCAGTATTTT. Protein sequence: CASNHQAGSSTDTQYF.

The CDR3 nucleotides read TGTGCCAGCAGTAAATCGACAGGGTCGGCACCCCTCCACTTT. Its protein product is CASSKSTGSAPLHF. The chain carries TRBV28 and TRBJ1-6; 7 bases align to TRBD1. CDR1 is MDHEN, CDR2 SYDVKM, per germline. This CDR3 contains 14 residues. The ends lost 5 bases at V and 11 bases at J; junction bases unmatched: 9.

The rearrangement joins TRBV29-1 to TRBJ2-1, with 7 bases aligning to TRBD2. Trimming cost V 4 bases and J 7 bases; bases outside gene matches: 7. Germline V gene lookup returns CDR1 SQVTM and CDR2 ANQGSEA. There are 13 residues in the CDR3. The CDR3 DNA reads as TGCAGCGTTGGGGGGAGGGCCAGAAATGAGCAGTTCTTC. Protein product: CSVGGRARNEQFF.